This T cell receptor (beta chain) was sequenced for a study of cytomegalovirus exposure and HLA in healthy donors. General observations from the study: The only immune exposure information that was available was CMV serostatus. Both high specificity and high sensitivity reportedly marked the classifier's diagnosis of cytomegalovirus status. In a later analysis, productive TCRs from donors in an Asian-associated ancestry cluster reportedly carried fewer N-insertions than the cohort mean. Investigators reported 150 to 200 TCR beta chains as tied to cytomegalovirus.

As for this clone: Its cognate antigen is unknown.

Trimming took off 1 base at V and 12 bases at J, with 10 bases between the two ends. CDR3 length equals 11 residues. Germline V gene lookup returns CDR1 MNHNS and CDR2 SASEGT. PCR involved 60 Vbeta and 13 Jbeta primers. The method was immunoSEQ multiplex PCR; TCRdb's version includes in-frame clones alone and lacks a portion of them. The table includes some 120,000 clones, roughly 88% detected once. The sequence was collected from a young woman in good health and CMV-seropositive. The sample taken for sequencing was PBMCs. The gene calls are TRBV6-1 and TRBJ2-7, with D possibly matching TRBD1 (6 bases). CDR3 region: CASSEEGGMYF. CDR3 DNA: TGTGCCAGCAGTGAAGAAGGGGGTATGTACTTC.